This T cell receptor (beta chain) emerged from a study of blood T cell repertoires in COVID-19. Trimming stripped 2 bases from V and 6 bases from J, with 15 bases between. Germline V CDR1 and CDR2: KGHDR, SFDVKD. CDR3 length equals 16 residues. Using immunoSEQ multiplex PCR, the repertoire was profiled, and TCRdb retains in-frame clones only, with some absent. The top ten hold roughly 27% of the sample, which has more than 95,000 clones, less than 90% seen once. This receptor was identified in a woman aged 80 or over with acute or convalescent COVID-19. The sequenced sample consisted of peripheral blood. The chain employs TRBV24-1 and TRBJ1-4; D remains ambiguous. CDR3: CATSDSRGRDYEKLFF. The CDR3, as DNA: TGTGCCACCAGTGATTCTCGAGGCAGAGACTATGAAAAACTGTTTTTT.